Detailed here is one TCR beta chain. The data are from a study of cytomegalovirus exposure and HLA in healthy donors. Profiled with immunoSEQ multiplex PCR; TCRdb holds only in-frame clones, not every one. The data hold some 64,000 clones, with about 95% observed a single time. The V gene's germline CDR1 is MGHRA and CDR2 YSYEKL. Trimming took 2 bases from V and 4 from J; bases not matched to a gene: 10. The CDR3 covers 17 residues. The sample was PBMCs. The gene calls are TRBV4-1 and TRBJ2-1, with TRBD2 matching 8 bases. The sequence came from a woman younger than 30 in good health and CMV-seronegative. As DNA, the CDR3 is TGCGCCAGCAGCCAATTGTTTAGCGGGGAAGTTTACAATGAGCAGTTCTTC. This codes for CASSQLFSGEVYNEQFF.